These 25 T cell receptor beta chains were all obtained from the same sample, sequenced in a study of response to subunit inactivated influenza vaccine. A single record per CDR3 protein comes from TCRdb applying MiXCR to the RT-PCR reads. The table lists approximately 730,000 distinct CDR3 sequences, approximately 15% of them singletons, with 6% to 7% in the top ten. Source: PBMCs from blood, taken around 15 days before vaccination. The receptors shown here come from a man between 45 and 60 years old who received an inactivated influenza vaccine.

J is TRBJ2-1 and V is TRBV7-9; 11 nucleotides align to TRBD2. Losses at the gene ends were 0 bases for V and 5 bases for J; bases not matched to a gene: 0. Germline V lookup: CDR1 SEHNR, CDR2 FQNEAQ (reference sequence). CDR3 size: 15 residues. CDR3 sequence (DNA): TGTGCCAGCAGCTTAGCTAGCGGGGGGGACAATGAGCAGTTCTTC. Encoded protein: CASSLASGGDNEQFF.

The V gene is TRBV19, the J gene TRBJ2-5; no definite D call. The length of the CDR3 is 17 residues. The germline V gene encodes CDR1 LNHDA and CDR2 SQIVND (reference sequence). V was shortened by 5 bases and J by 2 bases, with 21 bases between the two germline ends. In DNA form, the CDR3 reads TGTGCCAGTAGTTCCTTGTCTGGGATCAATTTACAAGAGACCCAGTACTTC. Its translation: CASSSLSGINLQETQYF.

Only a few counts were recorded for this clonotype. This sequence joins TRBV5-1 and TRBJ2-5, with TRBD1 matching over 11 bases. CDR1 SGHRS and CDR2 YFSETQ come from the germline V gene. The length of the CDR3 is 14 residues. J was trimmed by 5 bases and V by 5 bases; bases with no gene match: 5. CDR3 protein: CASSGQGAGETQYF. The CDR3 bases are TGCGCCAGCAGTGGACAGGGGGCCGGTGAGACCCAGTACTTC.

The chain is built from TRBV12-3 or TRBV12-4 and TRBJ2-7; the D gene could be TRBD1 or TRBD2 (5 bases each). This CDR3 region has 14 residues. V was shortened by 5 bases and J by 7 bases, with 18 bases between the two germline ends. CDR3 in amino acids: CASSPTGTQGEQYF. The CDR3 DNA sequence: TGTGCCAGCAGTCCAACCGGGACCCAGGGAGAGCAGTACTTC.

This clonotype was picked up many times. The chain uses TRBV6-2 or TRBV6-3 and TRBJ1-2; 7 bases map to TRBD1. The CDR3 has 15 residues. The J segment lost 4 bases and the V segment lost 2 bases, leaving 7 bases of the junction unmatched. CDR1 and CDR2 (germline): MNHEY, SVGEGT. The CDR3 DNA reads as TGTGCCAGCAGTTACCGCCGACAGGGACGCTATGGCTACACCTTC. Amino acids: CASSYRRQGRYGYTF.

CDR3 loop: CASSSMGQRETQYF. The DNA of the CDR3 is TGCGCCAGCAGCTCCATGGGACAGCGAGAGACCCAGTACTTC. The chain is built from TRBV5-1 and TRBJ2-5; 7 positions agree with TRBD1. Germline V CDR1 and CDR2: SGHRS, YFSETQ. This CDR3 has 14 residues. V trimming: 3 bases; J trimming: 4 bases; junction bases outside the gene matches: 6.

This clonotype was observed a few times. The chain carries TRBV9 and TRBJ2-5; no reliable D call. The ends were cut back, 4 bases at V and 3 bases at J, with 10 bases in the middle. The germline gives CDR1 SGDLS, CDR2 YYNGEE. This CDR3 has 13 residues. CDR3 sequence reads: CASSRSPEETQYF. CDR3 sequence (DNA): TGTGCCAGCAGCCGTAGCCCGGAAGAGACCCAGTACTTC. Full variable domain (remainder filled in from reference TRBV9 and TRBJ2-5): DSGVTQTPKHLITATGQRVTLRCSPRSGDLSVYWYQQSLDQGLQFLIQYYNGEERAKGNILERFSAQQFPDLHSELNLSSLELGDSALYFCASSRSPEETQYFGPGTRLLVL.

This clonotype was seen only once. The chain employs TRBV6-5 and TRBJ1-2, with D possibly being TRBD1 (5 bases). Trimming shortened V by 2 bases and J by 8 bases, and 18 bases separated the two germline ends. Germline CDR1 MNHEY, CDR2 SVGAGI. The CDR3 is 15 residues long. Written as DNA, the CDR3 is TGTGCCAGCAGTTACCCGCGGGGGGGACGGGAAGGCTACACCTTC. It encodes CASSYPRGGREGYTF.

A remark on this clonotype: A much bigger clone sits one base away, suggesting this may be a read error. The chain uses TRBV28 and TRBJ2-1; either TRBD1 or TRBD2 may fit D (5 bases each). V dropped 4 bases and J dropped 4 bases, with 14 bases sitting between them. The germline gives CDR1 MDHEN, CDR2 SYDVKM. This CDR3 is 15 amino acids long. The CDR3 bases are TGTGCCAGCAGTTCATCCGGGACCCTATACAATGAGCAGTTCTTC. This sequence encodes CASSSSGTLYNEQFF.

V and J are TRBV20-1 and TRBJ2-1, with 9 bases that match TRBD2. This CDR3 spans 14 amino acids. V dropped 2 bases and J dropped 2; count of bases not matched to a gene: 1. Per the germline V gene, CDR1 is DFQATT and CDR2 is SNEGSKA (reference sequence). CDR3 sequence (DNA): TGCAGTGCTAGACGACTAGCGGCCTACAATGAGCAGTTCTTC. It codes for CSARRLAAYNEQFF.

The table lists this clonotype with a few counts. The gene calls are TRBV29-1 and TRBJ2-1, with 10 bases identical to TRBD1. V gave up 6 bases and J gave up 4 bases; unmatched junction bases: 6. CDR1 SQVTM and CDR2 ANQGSEA come from the germline V gene. This CDR3 is 14 amino acids long. CDR3 amino acids: CSVARTGGYNEQFF. Here the CDR3 DNA reads TGCAGCGTCGCCCGGACAGGGGGTTACAATGAGCAGTTCTTC.

This clonotype was recorded at least ten times. The V gene is TRBV4-2, the J gene TRBJ2-3; TRBD2 aligns across 9 bases. V lost 0 bases and J lost 6; bases outside the gene matches: 10. This CDR3 contains 17 residues. Germline CDR1 reads LGHNA; CDR2 reads YNFKEQ. The CDR3 region is CASSQDDGGGVIDTQYF. CDR3 in DNA: TGTGCCAGCAGCCAAGACGATGGCGGGGGGGTTATTGATACGCAGTATTTT.

The chain joins TRBV5-1 to TRBJ2-1; 8 bases are shared with TRBD2. The V gene end was trimmed by 8 bases and the J gene end by 9 bases; junction bases not matched to a gene: 13. Germline assignment: CDR1 SGHRS and CDR2 YFSETQ. The CDR3 covers 14 residues. DNA for the CDR3: TGCGCCAGTCGTATGACAGCGGGAGATGGTGAGCAGTTCTTC. Translated: CASRMTAGDGEQFF.

This clonotype was detected only a few times. The J gene is TRBJ1-1, the V gene TRBV3-1; no firm D call. V dropped 4 bases and J dropped 0 bases, with 12 bases sitting between them. The CDR3 runs 15 residues. The V gene's germline CDR1 is LGHDT and CDR2 YNNKEL (reference sequence). CDR3 sequence (DNA): TGTGCCAGCAGCCTAAGAGAGGGCATGAACACTGAAGCTTTCTTT. Protein product: CASSLREGMNTEAFF.

The table lists this clonotype with a few counts. The chain joins TRBV20-1 to TRBJ2-2, with D perhaps given as TRBD1 or TRBD2 (5 bases each). V was clipped by 5 bases and J by 0 bases, with 13 bases between them. Germline-derived CDR1 and CDR2 are DFQATT and SNEGSKA (reference sequence). The CDR3 covers 15 residues. The CDR3 region is CSASGPFANTGELFF. The CDR3 DNA is TGCAGTGCTTCGGGACCGTTCGCGAACACCGGGGAGCTGTTTTTT.

This clonotype was observed many times. The gene calls are TRBV7-2 and TRBJ2-4; 7 bases line up with TRBD1. Germline V gene sequence: CDR1 SGHTA, CDR2 FQGNSA. With V trimmed by 5 bases and J by 9 bases, 13 bases remained unmatched. The CDR3 contains 15 residues. The CDR3 DNA is TGTGCCAGCAGCCCAGACCGGGACAGAGTGGGCATTCAGTACTTC. Translated: CASSPDRDRVGIQYF.

The rearrangement links TRBV10-2 to TRBJ2-7; 7 nucleotides align to TRBD1. The length of the CDR3 is 11 residues. V dropped 6 bases and J dropped 7; count of bases not matched to a gene: 3. CDR1 is WSHSY and CDR2 is SAAADI in the germline V gene. The CDR3 region is CASSEGQEQYF. The CDR3 region has the DNA TGCGCCAGCAGCGAGGGACAGGAGCAGTACTTC.

The chain links TRBV5-6 to TRBJ1-1; the D gene is possibly TRBD1 (5 bases). This CDR3 is built from 15 residues. V was trimmed by 2 bases and J by 5 bases, leaving 16 bases between them. Per the germline V gene, CDR1 is SGHDT and CDR2 is YYEEEE. This chain's CDR3 is CASSLFVRGWTEAFF. CDR3 nucleotide sequence: TGTGCCAGCAGCTTATTTGTAAGGGGCTGGACTGAAGCTTTCTTT.

The sample holds many counts of this clonotype. The V call is TRBV19, the J call TRBJ2-1; D not resolved. The germline gives CDR1 LNHDA, CDR2 SQIVND (reference sequence). With 5 bases removed from V and 3 bases from J, the gap between germline ends came to 8 bases. This CDR3 comprises 13 residues. CDR3 residues: CASSSSYYNEQFF. In DNA form, the CDR3 reads TGTGCCAGTAGTTCGTCTTACTACAATGAGCAGTTCTTC.

The genes are TRBV15 and TRBJ2-4; the match to TRBD1 covers 11 bases. Germline trimming cut 8 bases from V and 0 bases from J; bases unmatched to any gene: 12. The CDR3 consists of 18 residues. Germline CDR1 LNHNV, CDR2 YYDKDF (reference sequence). The CDR3 reads CATWPGQGGPPAKNIQYF. The DNA of the CDR3 is TGTGCCACCTGGCCGGGACAGGGGGGACCACCAGCCAAAAACATTCAGTACTTC.

This clonotype was counted ten times or more. The V and J genes are TRBV13 and TRBJ2-5; 10 bases agree with TRBD2. V shed 5 bases and J 3 bases; nucleotides not matched to a gene: 6. The CDR3 covers 15 residues. Germline values: CDR1 PRHDT, CDR2 FYEKMQ (reference sequence). Here the CDR3 DNA reads TGTGCCAGCAGCCTTTGGACTAGCGGAGAAGAGACCCAGTACTTC. It is translated as CASSLWTSGEETQYF. Together with reference TRBV13 and TRBJ2-5, the CDR3 gives the full variable domain: AAGVIQSPRHLIKEKRETATLKCYPIPRHDTVYWYQQGPGQDPQFLISFYEKMQSDKGSIPDRFSAQQFSDYHSELNMSSLELGDSALYFCASSLWTSGEETQYFGPGTRLLVL.

This chain connects TRBV7-2 to TRBJ2-5; D gene ambiguous. The CDR3 extends over 15 amino acids. CDR1 and CDR2 (germline): SGHTA, FQGNSA. V gave up 0 bases and J gave up 5 bases, with 13 bases separating them. CDR3 bases: TGTGCCAGCAGCTTAGCGGGCTGGAGCCGGGAGACCCAGTACTTC. Encoded protein: CASSLAGWSRETQYF.

The chain joins TRBV12-3 or TRBV12-4 to TRBJ2-6, with unresolved D. V shed 7 bases and J shed 4 bases, with 11 bases lying between them. This CDR3 comprises 14 residues. This CDR3 reads CASTHGTGANVLTF. The CDR3 bases are TGTGCCAGCACGCACGGAACAGGGGCCAACGTCCTGACTTTC.

Ten or more counts support this clonotype. The chain combines TRBV20-1 with TRBJ1-6, with D perhaps matching TRBD1 (5 bases). The V gene lost 6 bases and the J gene lost 9 bases, with 15 bases spanning the gap. The CDR3 has 13 residues. Germline values: CDR1 DFQATT, CDR2 SNEGSKA (reference sequence). CDR3 coding DNA: TGCAGTGCCCCAGCAGGGAGTAGTTCACCCCTCCACTTT. Translating it yields CSAPAGSSSPLHF.

The chain has TRBV6-5 and TRBJ1-1, with a weak D call TRBD1 (5 bases). CDR1 and CDR2 from the germline V gene are MNHEY and SVGAGI. The CDR3 extends over 11 amino acids. V was cut by 6 bases and J by 9 bases, with 11 bases left in between. The CDR3 coding sequence is TGTGCCAGCAGATTGGGACCGCAAGCTTTCTTT. This translates into CASRLGPQAFF.